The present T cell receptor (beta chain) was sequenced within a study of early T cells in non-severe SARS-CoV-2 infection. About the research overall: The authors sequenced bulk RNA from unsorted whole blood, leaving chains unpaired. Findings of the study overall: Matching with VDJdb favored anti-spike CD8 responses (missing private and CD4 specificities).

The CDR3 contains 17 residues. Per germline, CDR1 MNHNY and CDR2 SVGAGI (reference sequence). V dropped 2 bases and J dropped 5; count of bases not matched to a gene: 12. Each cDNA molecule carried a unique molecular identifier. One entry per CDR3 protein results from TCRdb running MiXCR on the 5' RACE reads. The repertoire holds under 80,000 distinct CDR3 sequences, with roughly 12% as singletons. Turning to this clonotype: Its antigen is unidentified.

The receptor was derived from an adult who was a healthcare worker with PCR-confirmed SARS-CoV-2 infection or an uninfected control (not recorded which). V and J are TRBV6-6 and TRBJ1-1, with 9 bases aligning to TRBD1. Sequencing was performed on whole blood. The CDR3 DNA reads TGTGCCAGCAGTTACGAGGGGTTAGGACAGGGGAAAACTGAAGCTTTCTTT. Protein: CASSYEGLGQGKTEAFF.